There are many counts of the clone carrying this TCR beta chain. V gave up 4 bases and J gave up 7 bases; unmatched junction bases: 11. Germline values: CDR1 MNHEY, CDR2 SVGAGI. The CDR3 consists of 15 residues. TCRdb redid the calling of the 5' RACE reads with MiXCR, one entry per CDR3 protein. The sample consists of just over 25,000 distinct CDR3 sequences, 5.5% of them appearing once. This sample is drawn from a study of T cells after yellow fever vaccination. Findings and caveats of the study: Reappearance after the booster was seen for most primary-vaccination clones, at about 95% CD4 and 70% to 90% CD8.

The TCR comes from a man aged 25-45 years who received the YFV17D yellow fever vaccine. This chain joins TRBV6-5 and TRBJ2-7, with 9 bases identical to TRBD2. Sample: PBMCs, either bulk or a sorted T-cell subset (CD4+, CD8+, memory, or dextramer-sorted; not recorded which), taken 15 days after the yellow fever booster vaccination. CDR3 in amino acids: CASSFRSSGSGEQYF. CDR3 coding DNA: TGTGCCAGCAGTTTCAGAAGTAGCGGGAGTGGGGAGCAGTACTTC.